Listed here are 30 T cell receptor beta chains from one sample, sequenced in a study of cytomegalovirus exposure and HLA in healthy donors. Primers included in the PCR were 60 Vbeta and 13 Jbeta primers. Only in-frame clones appear in the TCRdb table, and some are missing; sequencing was by immunoSEQ multiplex PCR. This sample carries 150,000 to 160,000 clones, about 85% of them seen once, and the ten largest clones take approximately 2.5%. Sequencing was done on a sample of PBMCs. Receptor source: a young woman in good health and CMV-seronegative.

This clone was detected once. At the DNA level, this CDR3 is encoded by other sequences in the same sample as well. This chain links TRBV19 with TRBJ1-6; 9 positions match TRBD1. Germline V gene lookup returns CDR1 LNHDA and CDR2 SQIVND (reference sequence). The V and J ends lost 7 bases and 7 bases, in that order; junction bases with no gene match: 8. The CDR3 spans 15 residues. The CDR3 nucleotides read TGTGCCAGTAATCTACTGGACAGGGGAAATTCACCCCTCCACTTT. Amino acids: CASNLLDRGNSPLHF.

The V call is TRBV5-4, the J call TRBJ2-5; D is possibly TRBD1 (6 bases). The CDR3 has 13 amino acids. The germline V gene encodes CDR1 SGHNT and CDR2 YYREEE (reference sequence). V lost 3 bases and J 4 bases, leaving 10 bases between the germline ends. The CDR3 DNA sequence: TGTGCCAGCAGCTACCCACAGGGAGAGACCCAGTACTTC. It specifies CASSYPQGETQYF.

The J gene is TRBJ1-4, the V gene TRBV30; D is unclear. This CDR3 spans 14 amino acids. Trimming cost V 1 base and J 6 bases, with 12 bases left between them. Germline V CDR1 and CDR2: GTSNPN, SVGIG (reference sequence). CDR3 protein: CAWSAGKGYEKLFF. CDR3 DNA sequence: TGTGCCTGGAGTGCCGGGAAAGGGTATGAAAAACTGTTTTTT.

The chain employs TRBV6-4 and TRBJ1-6, with 9 nucleotides matching TRBD1. This CDR3 has 15 residues. V gave up 2 bases and J gave up 6 bases; unmatched junction bases: 2. Germline CDR1 reads MRHNA; CDR2 reads SNTAGT. CDR3 sequence: CASSDRQGGNSPLHF. The CDR3, as DNA: TGTGCCAGCAGTGACCGACAGGGGGGTAATTCACCCCTCCACTTT.

The chain combines TRBV6-5 with TRBJ2-5, with 9 bases fitting TRBD1. Germline V gene lookup returns CDR1 MNHEY and CDR2 SVGAGI. This CDR3 has 14 amino acids. J gave up 4 bases and V 6 bases, and 6 bases lay outside the gene matches. CDR3 protein: CASSPNRGPETQYF. The CDR3 bases are TGTGCCAGCAGCCCGAACAGGGGGCCAGAGACCCAGTACTTC.

The chain uses TRBV5-3 and TRBJ1-3, with a weak D call TRBD1 (5 bases). TRBV5-3 is classed as an ORF, of uncertain function. CDR3 size: 20 residues. V was shortened by 4 bases and J by 4 bases, with 30 bases between the two germline ends. CDR3 amino acids: CARSNRPRSSGGVGGNTIYF. Here the CDR3 DNA reads TGTGCCAGAAGCAACCGACCCCGTTCATCGGGGGGGGTGGGCGGAAACACCATATATTTT.

V and J are TRBV28 and TRBJ2-1; tentative D call: TRBD2 (6 bases). The CDR3 consists of 18 residues. The V end was cut by 4 bases, the J end by 0 bases, with 19 bases between. CDR1 and CDR2 (germline): MDHEN, SYDVKM. The CDR3 protein is CASSYPLSGLSSYNEQFF. The CDR3 nucleotides are TGTGCCAGCAGTTACCCCCTTAGCGGCCTAAGCTCCTACAATGAGCAGTTCTTC. Full variable domain (outside the CDR3, taken from reference TRBV28 and TRBJ2-1): DVKVTQSSRYLVKRTGEKVFLECVQDMDHENMFWYRQDPGLGLRLIYFSYDVKMKEKGDIPEGYSVSREKKERFSLILESASTNQTSMYLCASSYPLSGLSSYNEQFFGPGTRLTVL.

The chain uses TRBV28 and TRBJ2-3, with 9 bases fitting TRBD2. Germline loops: CDR1 MDHEN, CDR2 SYDVKM. The J segment lost 8 bases and the V segment lost 3 bases, leaving 6 bases of the junction unmatched. The CDR3 length is 14 residues. The CDR3: CASSLGGGAVTQYF. For the CDR3, the DNA is TGTGCCAGCAGTTTGGGCGGGGGGGCCGTTACGCAGTATTTT. Full variable domain (missing parts from reference TRBV28 and TRBJ2-3): DVKVTQSSRYLVKRTGEKVFLECVQDMDHENMFWYRQDPGLGLRLIYFSYDVKMKEKGDIPEGYSVSREKKERFSLILESASTNQTSMYLCASSLGGGAVTQYFGPGTRLTVL.

The J gene is TRBJ2-1, the V gene TRBV27; D unresolved. Germline CDR1 is MNHEY and CDR2 is SMNVEV (reference sequence). Trimming removed 5 bases at V and 0 bases at J, with 11 bases between. The CDR3 length is 15 residues. CDR3 bases: TGTGCCAGCAGTCCCCGAGGCCTCTCCTACAATGAGCAGTTCTTC. Translating gives CASSPRGLSYNEQFF.

The chain is built from TRBV5-8 and TRBJ1-2; D not certain. The V gene's germline CDR1 is SGHTS and CDR2 YDEGEE. The CDR3 length is 14 residues. Trimming pared 1 base from V and 8 bases from J, leaving 15 bases between. For the CDR3, the DNA is TGTGCCAGCAGCTTGTCTGCGGCCGGGTCAGGCTACACCTTC. This translates into CASSLSAAGSGYTF.

The V and J genes are TRBV7-2 and TRBJ2-7; no definite D call. CDR3 length equals 17 residues. The germline gives CDR1 SGHTA, CDR2 FQGNSA. Trimming took 0 bases from V and 3 from J, leaving 18 bases between them. The CDR3 DNA sequence: TGTGCCAGCAGCTTAGCACGGCAAGCCCCGACTGACTACGAGCAGTACTTC. Protein product: CASSLARQAPTDYEQYF.

J is TRBJ2-3 and V is TRBV5-4, with 8 bases fitting TRBD1. The ends lost 0 bases at V and 1 base at J; junction bases unmatched: 7. The CDR3 covers 17 residues. Germline CDR1 and CDR2: SGHNT and YYREEE (reference sequence). The CDR3 protein is CASSLGQGAAGTDTQYF. For the CDR3, the DNA is TGTGCCAGCAGCTTGGGGCAGGGGGCAGCGGGCACAGATACGCAGTATTTT.

CDR3 DNA sequence: TGCAGTGCTACCCGAGAGACCCAGTACTTC. This encodes CSATRETQYF. The rearrangement links TRBV20-1 to TRBJ2-5, with D hard to call. Deletions cut 4 bases from V and 4 bases from J, with 4 bases between. Germline CDR1 reads DFQATT; CDR2 reads SNEGSKA (reference sequence). CDR3 size: 10 residues.

V is TRBV6-1 and J is TRBJ2-7; no firm D call. The CDR3 runs 12 residues. V was trimmed by 4 bases and J by 3 bases, leaving 7 bases between them. The germline gives CDR1 MNHNS, CDR2 SASEGT. CDR3 bases: TGTGCCAGCAGTGCCCGGTTCTACGAGCAGTACTTC. Translating gives CASSARFYEQYF.

The rearrangement joins TRBV2 to TRBJ2-5; perhaps TRBD1 as D (5 bases). TRBJ2-7 explains the end of the DNA better; the J call may be wrong. From germline, CDR1 is SNHLY and CDR2 FYNNEI. This CDR3 has 13 residues. This CDR3 reads CASRANRLDEQYF. Here the CDR3 DNA reads TGTGCCAGCAGGGCGAACAGGCTTGACGAGCAGTACTTC.

In this sample, this clone turned up once. J is TRBJ1-4 and V is TRBV7-2, with D perhaps matching TRBD1 (5 bases). Germline CDR1 and CDR2: SGHTA and FQGNSA. The CDR3 runs to 13 residues. Trimming cost V 5 bases and J 5 bases, with 9 bases left between them. The CDR3 is CASSGQPNEKLFF. In DNA form, the CDR3 reads TGTGCCAGCAGCGGACAACCGAATGAAAAACTGTTTTTT.

The V gene is TRBV7-4, the J gene TRBJ1-3, with D possibly matching TRBD1 (5 bases). The CDR3 length is 15 residues. The V end was cut by 6 bases, the J end by 0 bases, with 12 bases between. Germline V CDR1 and CDR2: SGHVT, SQSDAQ. The CDR3 loop reads CASRETDPSGNTIYF. In DNA form, the CDR3 reads TGTGCCAGCAGGGAGACAGACCCCTCTGGAAACACCATATATTTT. Drawing the rest from reference TRBV7-4 and TRBJ1-3, the complete variable domain is GAGVSQSPRYKVAKRGRDVALRCDSISGHVTLYWYRQTLGQGSEVLTYSQSDAQRDKSGRPSGRFSAERPERSVSTLKIQRTEQGDSAVYLCASRETDPSGNTIYFGEGSWLTVV.

The V gene is TRBV5-1, the J gene TRBJ2-1, with D tentatively TRBD1 (5 bases). The V end lost 4 bases, the J end lost 1 base, and 18 bases lay between the germline ends. Germline V lookup: CDR1 SGHRS, CDR2 YFSETQ. The CDR3 runs to 17 residues. CDR3 amino acids: CASSQSGVGLSYNEQFF. CDR3 in DNA: TGCGCCAGCAGCCAGTCCGGCGTGGGGCTATCCTACAATGAGCAGTTCTTC.

The V and J genes are TRBV5-6 and TRBJ2-3, with D possibly TRBD1 on 5 matching bases. The germline CDR1 and CDR2 sequences are SGHDT and YYEEEE. The germline V and J ends were trimmed by 1 base and 10 bases, with 22 bases remaining between them. CDR3 length equals 16 residues. CDR3 loop: CASSLSKGRLGFPQYF. CDR3 bases: TGTGCCAGCAGCTTGAGTAAGGGGCGCCTAGGTTTCCCGCAGTATTTT.

The chain is built from TRBV5-5 and TRBJ2-1; D uncertain. The germline CDR1 and CDR2 sequences are SGHKS and YYEKEE (reference sequence). V gave up 0 bases and J gave up 0 bases, with 7 bases separating them. This CDR3 is 15 amino acids long. CDR3 DNA sequence: TGTGCCAGCAGCTTGGGATGGAGCTCCTACAATGAGCAGTTCTTC. Protein: CASSLGWSSYNEQFF.

This clone appeared a few times. This chain connects TRBV28 to TRBJ1-1; no reliable D call. Trimming removed 4 bases at V and 1 base at J, with 13 bases between. CDR3 length equals 15 residues. Per the germline V gene, CDR1 is MDHEN and CDR2 is SYDVKM. The CDR3 reads CASSSQTAANTEAFF. The CDR3 DNA follows: TGTGCCAGCAGTTCCCAGACTGCCGCGAACACTGAAGCTTTCTTT.

This rearrangement joins TRBV28 to TRBJ1-6, with D tentatively TRBD1 (5 bases). This CDR3 is 14 amino acids long. Germline CDR1 and CDR2: MDHEN and SYDVKM. Trimming took off 3 bases at V and 10 bases at J, with 13 bases between the two ends. In nucleotides, the CDR3 is TGTGCCAGCAGTTTCGTGGGGGGAGGGTCACCCCTCCACTTT. Translated: CASSFVGGGSPLHF.

The chain is built from TRBV28 and TRBJ2-5; 8 bases fit TRBD2. The V gene end was trimmed by 6 bases and the J gene end by 4 bases; junction bases not matched to a gene: 4. Germline CDR1 MDHEN, CDR2 SYDVKM. The CDR3 loop spans 13 amino acids. The CDR3 DNA reads as TGTGCCAGCAGCGGGGGGGCTAGAGAGACCCAGTACTTC. This encodes CASSGGARETQYF.

This chain links TRBV5-1 with TRBJ2-7; D is unclear. The germline gives CDR1 SGHRS, CDR2 YFSETQ. Deletions cut 0 bases from V and 2 bases from J, with 18 bases between. The CDR3 contains 17 residues. CDR3: CASSLAAFFPNTYEQYF. The CDR3 DNA is TGCGCCAGCAGCTTGGCCGCCTTTTTTCCTAATACCTACGAGCAGTACTTC.

V and J are TRBV18 and TRBJ1-2; TRBD1 matches at 7 bases. CDR1 and CDR2 (germline): KGHSH, LQKENI. The J segment lost 4 bases and the V segment lost 4 bases, leaving 12 bases of the junction unmatched. The length of the CDR3 is 16 residues. CDR3 loop: CASSLSLDRTSYGYTF. DNA for the CDR3: TGTGCCAGCTCACTTTCCTTGGACAGGACGAGCTATGGCTACACCTTC.

The J gene is TRBJ2-5, the V gene TRBV29-1, with D unclear. CDR3 length: 11 amino acids. Germline CDR1 is SQVTM and CDR2 is ANQGSEA. V was pared by 1 base and J by 5 bases, with 5 bases between. DNA for the CDR3: TGCAGCGTTGAAGGTCTGGAGACCCAGTACTTC. It specifies CSVEGLETQYF.

The chain links TRBV28 to TRBJ1-1, with TRBD1 identical over 7 bases. J was trimmed by 6 bases and V by 6 bases; bases with no gene match: 13. There are 15 residues in the CDR3. CDR1 is MDHEN and CDR2 is SYDVKM in the germline V gene. The CDR3 region is CASSYSTQGVPEAFF. CDR3 nucleotides: TGTGCCAGCAGCTACTCAACTCAGGGGGTCCCTGAAGCTTTCTTT.

V gene TRBV4-3 combines with J gene TRBJ2-1; 12 bases are shared with TRBD2. The V and J ends lost 0 bases and 6 bases, in that order; junction bases with no gene match: 6. The length of the CDR3 is 17 residues. In germline, CDR1 is LGHNA, CDR2 YSLEER. The CDR3 sequence: CASSQDLAGGPINEQFF. The CDR3, as DNA: TGCGCCAGCAGCCAAGATCTAGCGGGGGGGCCGATCAATGAGCAGTTCTTC.

The chain employs TRBV5-1 and TRBJ2-1; TRBD2 is a possible D gene (5 bases). Germline loops: CDR1 SGHRS, CDR2 YFSETQ. V was pared by 0 bases and J by 4 bases, with 14 bases between. The CDR3 is 16 residues long. The CDR3 DNA sequence: TGCGCCAGCAGCTTGGCCGGAGGCGCTATATACAATGAGCAGTTCTTC. It yields the protein CASSLAGGAIYNEQFF.

The chain carries TRBV10-3 and TRBJ2-7; 7 bases are shared with TRBD1. Germline loops: CDR1 ENHRY, CDR2 SYGVKD. There are 11 residues in the CDR3. The trim removed 6 bases at V and 6 bases at J, leaving 2 bases unmatched. The CDR3 sequence: CAIRTGTEQYF. The CDR3 DNA follows: TGTGCCATCAGGACAGGGACCGAGCAGTACTTC.